The T cell receptor (beta chain) described here comes from a study of neoadjuvant anti-PD-1 for oral cavity cancer (dated by TCRdb to the early 2020s). Concerning the study at large: Three to four biweekly doses of nivolumab at 3 mg/kg were mostly administered to patients before curative-intent surgical resection. Patients without progression received a fourth nivolumab dose around day 43 and underwent definitive surgical resection on days 50-56. Responders were defined as patients with complete response, partial response or stable disease by RECIST 1.1; non-responders were defined as patients with progression. The parent correlative cohort included some 13 patients, with an approximately 32% response rate. Results and caveats for the whole study, not just this receptor: Higher pretreatment blood Treg/Th17 ratios correlated with higher pretreatment blood TCRbeta clonality and lower post-treatment tumor TCRbeta clonality. Within PBMCs, T cell clonality (Gini index) was significantly higher in non-responders than responders after neoadjuvant nivolumab. TCR analyses included only three patients per response group, and the authors called for larger cohorts for validation.

For deep sequencing, each PBMC sample was run in six replicates, with libraries mostly built from approximately 500 ng of input genomic DNA. The immunoSEQ hsTCRbeta kit was used to prepare TCRbeta libraries according to the manufacturer's instructions. Sequencing of the completed libraries took place using an Illumina NovaSeq 6000 S4 flow cell after they had been pooled to about 3 nM. Concerning the study's data processing: The immunoSEQ Analyzer handled quality control and preprocessing of the raw data. The analysis was restricted to productive rearrangements, with each unique CDR3 amino acid sequence defining a clonotype. Repertoire clonality was estimated as the Gini-Simpson index, computed with the R package tcR. Student's t test was used to compare Gini indices, while Pearson correlation assessed associations with tumor size change. The table was pulled from immuneACCESS by TCRdb, which kept in-frame rearrangements only. Such tables lose some clones; where checked, under half of the loss comes from unresolved V genes, and the rest has no known cause. That table supplies the V and J calls and clone size; D and trimming were determined from the DNA. This sample has 15,000 to 20,000 clones in its table, and about 66% of those were observed once. In total, the top ten clones hold about 3% of the sample.

On this clone: Its binding antigen is unknown. One base away there is no much larger clone; base qualities are not given.

The CDR3 holds 16 amino acids from the cysteine to the phenylalanine. This entry keeps only the CDR3 DNA: 48 bases, framed from base 1. CDR1 and CDR2 are read off the germline V gene as MNHEY and SVGAGI. Cut back by 2 bases and 4 bases, the V and J ends lie 17 bases apart. Per the publication, the time point label means: before neoadjuvant nivolumab. The patients had newly diagnosed stage II-IVA oral cavity squamous cell carcinoma and had not received any prior systemic or radiation treatment. The cohort was composed of patients with HPV-negative, locally advanced oral cavity squamous cell carcinoma. Peripheral blood mononuclear cells were analyzed directly, without maintenance or expansion in culture. The samples were obtained from a longitudinal correlative study of a single-arm phase II trial testing neoadjuvant nivolumab in oral cavity squamous cell carcinoma. Subject-matched pre- and post-treatment PBMCs and tumors from three responders and three non-responders underwent genomic DNA-based TCRbeta sequencing. Peripheral blood mononuclear cells were drawn once before nivolumab treatment and a second time after treatment, when surgery took place. Genomic DNA was isolated from PBMCs using the Maxwell RSC DNA from Cells kit.

The V and J genes are TRBV6-5 and TRBJ2-5; the D match is possibly TRBD1 or TRBD2, with 5 bases aligned in each. The source material was PBMCs, sampled before nivolumab (anti-PD-1) treatment. This clonotype was sampled from a person aged 35 to 85 with oral cavity squamous cell carcinoma. The nucleotides read TGTGCCAGCAGTTACGGTGTAGGGGCGGGTGTAGAGACCCAGTACTTC. Its translation reads: CASSYGVGAGVETQYF.